This T cell receptor (beta chain) was captured by sequencing in a study of cytomegalovirus exposure and HLA in healthy donors. Broader study findings: A link between a missense DCLRE1C variant and TCR beta V- and J-gene trimming emerged from a later analysis. Among TCR sequences, most were rare, though some public TCRs appeared in many donors.

60 Vbeta and 13 Jbeta primers were used in PCR. As originally analysed: An analysis performed later counted 72 million or so unique TCR beta chains (approximately 11 million of them shared). Some clones are missing from TCRdb's copy, which holds only in-frame ones; the method was immunoSEQ multiplex PCR. The DNA was the basis for D and trimming; V, J and clone size are from that table. The data hold about 170,000 clones, with around 83% observed a single time. In its sample, this clone was seen once. What it recognizes is unknown. CDR3 length: 15 amino acids. CDR1 and CDR2 (germline): LNHNV, YYDKDF (reference sequence). V dropped 5 bases and J dropped 0 bases, with 14 bases sitting between them.

The material sequenced was PBMCs. The rearrangement joins TRBV15 to TRBJ2-7; D not resolved. This clonotype was sampled from a man under 40 in good health and CMV-seropositive. The CDR3 loop is CATSRNPRSSYEQYF. As DNA, the CDR3 is TGTGCCACCAGCCGCAACCCCAGGTCCTCCTACGAGCAGTACTTC.